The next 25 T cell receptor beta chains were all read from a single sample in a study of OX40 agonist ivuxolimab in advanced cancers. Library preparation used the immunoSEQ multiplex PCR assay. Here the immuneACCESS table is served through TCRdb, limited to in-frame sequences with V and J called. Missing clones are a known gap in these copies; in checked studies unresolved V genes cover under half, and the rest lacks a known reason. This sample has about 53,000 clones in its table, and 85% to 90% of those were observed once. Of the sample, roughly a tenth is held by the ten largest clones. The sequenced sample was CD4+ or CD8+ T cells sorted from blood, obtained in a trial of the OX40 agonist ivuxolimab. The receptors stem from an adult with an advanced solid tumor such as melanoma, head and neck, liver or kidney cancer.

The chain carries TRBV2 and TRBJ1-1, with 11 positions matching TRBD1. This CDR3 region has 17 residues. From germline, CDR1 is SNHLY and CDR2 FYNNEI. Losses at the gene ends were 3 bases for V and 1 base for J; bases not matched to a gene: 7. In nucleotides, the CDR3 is TGTGCCAGCAGTGAGGCCCGGACAGGGGGCCGGAACACTGAAGCTTTCTTT. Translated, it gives CASSEARTGGRNTEAFF.

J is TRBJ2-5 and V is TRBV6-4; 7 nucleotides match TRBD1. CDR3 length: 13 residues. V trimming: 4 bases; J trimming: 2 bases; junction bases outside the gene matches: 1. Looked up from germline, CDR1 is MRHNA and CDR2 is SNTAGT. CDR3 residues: CASSATGQETQYF. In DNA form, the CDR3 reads TGTGCCAGCAGTGCGACAGGGCAAGAGACCCAGTACTTC.

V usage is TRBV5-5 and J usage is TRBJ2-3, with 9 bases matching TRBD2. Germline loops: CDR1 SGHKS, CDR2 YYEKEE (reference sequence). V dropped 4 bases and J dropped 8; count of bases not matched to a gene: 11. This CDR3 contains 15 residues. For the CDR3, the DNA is TGTGCCAGCAGCCGTAGCGGGGGCAGCGTCGGTACGCAGTATTTT. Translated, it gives CASSRSGGSVGTQYF. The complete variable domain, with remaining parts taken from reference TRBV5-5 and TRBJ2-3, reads DAGVTQSPTHLIKTRGQQVTLRCSPISGHKSVSWYQQVLGQGPQFIFQYYEKEERGRGNFPDRFSARQFPNYSSELNVNALLLGDSALYLCASSRSGGSVGTQYFGPGTRLTVL.

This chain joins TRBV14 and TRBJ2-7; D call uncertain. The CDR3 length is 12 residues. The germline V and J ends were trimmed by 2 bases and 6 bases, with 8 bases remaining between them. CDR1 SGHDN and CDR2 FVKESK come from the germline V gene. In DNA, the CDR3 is TGTGCCAGCAGCCAATATCTCTCCGAGCAGTACTTC. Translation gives CASSQYLSEQYF.

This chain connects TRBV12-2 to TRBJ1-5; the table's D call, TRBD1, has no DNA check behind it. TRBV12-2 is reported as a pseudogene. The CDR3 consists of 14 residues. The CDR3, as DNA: TGTGCAAGAGGGGGAGTTGAGCGGAATCAGCCCCAGCATTTT. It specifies CARGGVERNQPQHF.

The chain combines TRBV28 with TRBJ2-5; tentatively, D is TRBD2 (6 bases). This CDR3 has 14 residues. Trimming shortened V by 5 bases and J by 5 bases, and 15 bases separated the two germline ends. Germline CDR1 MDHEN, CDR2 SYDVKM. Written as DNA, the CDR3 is TGTGCCAGCAGTCCGGGACTGCCATGGGAGACCCAGTACTTC. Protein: CASSPGLPWETQYF. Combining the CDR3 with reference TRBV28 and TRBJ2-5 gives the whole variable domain DVKVTQSSRYLVKRTGEKVFLECVQDMDHENMFWYRQDPGLGLRLIYFSYDVKMKEKGDIPEGYSVSREKKERFSLILESASTNQTSMYLCASSPGLPWETQYFGPGTRLLVL.

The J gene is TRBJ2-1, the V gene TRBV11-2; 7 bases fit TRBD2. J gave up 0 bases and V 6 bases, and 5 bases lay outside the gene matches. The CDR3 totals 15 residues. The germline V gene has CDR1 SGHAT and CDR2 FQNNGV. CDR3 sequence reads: CASSPRTSSYNEQFF. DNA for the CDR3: TGTGCCAGCAGTCCCCGGACTAGCTCCTACAATGAGCAGTTCTTC.

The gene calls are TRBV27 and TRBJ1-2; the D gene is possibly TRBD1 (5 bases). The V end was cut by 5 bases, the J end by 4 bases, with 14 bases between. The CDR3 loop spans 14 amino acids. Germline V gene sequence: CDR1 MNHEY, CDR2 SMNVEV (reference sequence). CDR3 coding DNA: TGTGCCAGCAGTCCCTCCGGAGGGGCCTATGGCTACACCTTC. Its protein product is CASSPSGGAYGYTF.

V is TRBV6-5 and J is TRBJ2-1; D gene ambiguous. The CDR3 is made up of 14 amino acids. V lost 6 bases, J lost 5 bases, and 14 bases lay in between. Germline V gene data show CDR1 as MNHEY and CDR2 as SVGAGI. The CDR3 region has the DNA TGTGCCAGCAGCCCCGGACGGCATCACAATGAGCAGTTCTTC. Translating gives CASSPGRHHNEQFF.

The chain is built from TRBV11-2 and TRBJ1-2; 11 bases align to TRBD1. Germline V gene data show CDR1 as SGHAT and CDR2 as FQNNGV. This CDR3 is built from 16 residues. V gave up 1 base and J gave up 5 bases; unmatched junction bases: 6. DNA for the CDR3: TGTGCCAGCAGCTTAGGGAGCTGGGACAGGGGGTATGGCTACACCTTC. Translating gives CASSLGSWDRGYGYTF.

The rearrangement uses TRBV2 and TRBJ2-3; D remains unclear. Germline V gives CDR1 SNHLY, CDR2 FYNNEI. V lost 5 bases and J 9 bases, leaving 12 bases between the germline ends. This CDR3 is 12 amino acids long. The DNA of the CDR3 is TGTGCCAGCAGTCAGACTCAAGTGACGCAGTATTTT. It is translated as CASSQTQVTQYF. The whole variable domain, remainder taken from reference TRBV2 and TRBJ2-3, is EPEVTQTPSHQVTQMGQEVILRCVPISNHLYFYWYRQILGQKVEFLVSFYNNEISEKSEIFDDQFSVERPDGSNFTLKIRSTKLEDSAMYFCASSQTQVTQYFGPGTRLTVL.

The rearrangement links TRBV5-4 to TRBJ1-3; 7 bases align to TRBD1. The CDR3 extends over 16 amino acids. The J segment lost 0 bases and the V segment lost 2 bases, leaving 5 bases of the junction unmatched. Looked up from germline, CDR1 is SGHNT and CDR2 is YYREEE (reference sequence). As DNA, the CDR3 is TGTGCCAGCAGCTTCGACAGGGCTGCCTCTGGAAACACCATATATTTT. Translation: CASSFDRAASGNTIYF.

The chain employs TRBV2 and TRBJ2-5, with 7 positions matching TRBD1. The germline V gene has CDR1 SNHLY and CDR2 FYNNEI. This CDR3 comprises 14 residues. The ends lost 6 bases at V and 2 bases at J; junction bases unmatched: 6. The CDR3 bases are TGTGCCAGCAGGGCCGGGACAGTGCAAGAGACCCAGTACTTC. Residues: CASRAGTVQETQYF. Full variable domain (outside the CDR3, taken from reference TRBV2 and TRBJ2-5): EPEVTQTPSHQVTQMGQEVILRCVPISNHLYFYWYRQILGQKVEFLVSFYNNEISEKSEIFDDQFSVERPDGSNFTLKIRSTKLEDSAMYFCASRAGTVQETQYFGPGTRLLVL.

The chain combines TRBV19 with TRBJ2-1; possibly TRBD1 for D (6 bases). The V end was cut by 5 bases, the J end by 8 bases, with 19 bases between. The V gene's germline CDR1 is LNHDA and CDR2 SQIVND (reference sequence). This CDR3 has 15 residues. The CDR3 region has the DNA TGTGCCAGTAGTGCACTTCAACAGGGTTATGATGAGCAGTTCTTC. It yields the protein CASSALQQGYDEQFF. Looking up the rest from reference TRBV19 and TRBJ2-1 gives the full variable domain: DGGITQSPKYLFRKEGQNVTLSCEQNLNHDAMYWYRQDPGQGLRLIYYSQIVNDFQKGDIAEGYSVSREKKESFPLTVTSAQKNPTAFYLCASSALQQGYDEQFFGPGTRLTVL.

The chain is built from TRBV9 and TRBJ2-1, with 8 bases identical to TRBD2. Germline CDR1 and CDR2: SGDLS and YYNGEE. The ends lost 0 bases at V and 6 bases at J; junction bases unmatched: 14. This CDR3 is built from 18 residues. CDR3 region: CASSVEERTSLHPNEQFF. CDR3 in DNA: TGTGCCAGCAGCGTAGAAGAACGGACTAGCCTCCACCCCAATGAGCAGTTCTTC.

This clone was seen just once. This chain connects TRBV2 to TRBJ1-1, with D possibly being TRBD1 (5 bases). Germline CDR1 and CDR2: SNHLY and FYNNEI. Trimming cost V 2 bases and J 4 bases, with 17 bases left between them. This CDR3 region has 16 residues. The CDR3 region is CASSESGPRDGTEAFF. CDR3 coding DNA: TGTGCCAGCAGTGAATCGGGTCCCAGGGACGGCACTGAAGCTTTCTTT.

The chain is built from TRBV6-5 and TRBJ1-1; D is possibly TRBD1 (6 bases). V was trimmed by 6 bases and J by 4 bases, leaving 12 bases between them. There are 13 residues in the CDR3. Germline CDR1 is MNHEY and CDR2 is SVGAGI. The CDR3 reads CASSPIGGTEAFF. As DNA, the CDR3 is TGTGCCAGCAGCCCGATAGGGGGCACTGAAGCTTTCTTT.

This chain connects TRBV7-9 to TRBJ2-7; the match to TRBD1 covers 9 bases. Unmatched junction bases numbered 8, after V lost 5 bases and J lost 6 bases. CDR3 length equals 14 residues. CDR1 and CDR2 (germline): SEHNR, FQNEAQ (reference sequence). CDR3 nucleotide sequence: TGTGCCAGCAGCCTCGGGGACAGGGCCTTCGAGCAGTACTTC. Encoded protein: CASSLGDRAFEQYF. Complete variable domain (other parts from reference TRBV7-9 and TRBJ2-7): DTGVSQNPRHKITKRGQNVTFRCDPISEHNRLYWYRQTLGQGPEFLTYFQNEAQLEKSRLLSDRFSAERPKGSFSTLEIQRTEQGDSAMYLCASSLGDRAFEQYFGPGTRLTVT.

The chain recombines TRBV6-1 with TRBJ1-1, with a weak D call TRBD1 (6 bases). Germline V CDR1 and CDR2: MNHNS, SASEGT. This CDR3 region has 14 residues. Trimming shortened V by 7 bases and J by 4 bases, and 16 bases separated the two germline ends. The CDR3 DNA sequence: TGTGCCAGCATTACAATACAGGGAGGCACTGAAGCTTTCTTT. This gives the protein CASITIQGGTEAFF.

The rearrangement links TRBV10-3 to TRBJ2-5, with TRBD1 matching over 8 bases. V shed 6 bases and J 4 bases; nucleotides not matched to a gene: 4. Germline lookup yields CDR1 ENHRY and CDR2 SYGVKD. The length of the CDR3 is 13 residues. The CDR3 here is CAISLTGGETQYF. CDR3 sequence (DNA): TGTGCCATCAGCCTTACAGGGGGAGAGACCCAGTACTTC.

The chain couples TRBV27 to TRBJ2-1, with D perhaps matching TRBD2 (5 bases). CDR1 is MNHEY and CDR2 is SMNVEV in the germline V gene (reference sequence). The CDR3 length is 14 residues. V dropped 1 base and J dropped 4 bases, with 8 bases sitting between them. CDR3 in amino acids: CASSLWEKYNEQFF. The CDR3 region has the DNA TGTGCCAGCAGTTTATGGGAGAAATACAATGAGCAGTTCTTC.

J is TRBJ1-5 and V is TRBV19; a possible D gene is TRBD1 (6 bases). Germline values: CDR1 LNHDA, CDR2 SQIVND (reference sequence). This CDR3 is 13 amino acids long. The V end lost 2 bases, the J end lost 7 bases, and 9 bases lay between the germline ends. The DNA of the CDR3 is TGTGCCAGTAGTATAAGGACAGACCAGCCCCAGCATTTT. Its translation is CASSIRTDQPQHF.

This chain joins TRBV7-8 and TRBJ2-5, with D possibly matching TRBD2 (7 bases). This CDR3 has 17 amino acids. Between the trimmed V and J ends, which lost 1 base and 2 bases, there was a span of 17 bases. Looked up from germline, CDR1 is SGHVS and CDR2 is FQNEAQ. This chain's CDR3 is CASSLVGGASAQETQYF. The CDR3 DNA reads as TGTGCCAGCAGCTTAGTTGGGGGGGCTAGCGCGCAAGAGACCCAGTACTTC.

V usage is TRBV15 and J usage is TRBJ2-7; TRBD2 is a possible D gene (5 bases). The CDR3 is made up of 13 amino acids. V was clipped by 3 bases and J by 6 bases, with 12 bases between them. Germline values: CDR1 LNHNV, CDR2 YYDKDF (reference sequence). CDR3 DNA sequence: TGTGCCACCAGCAGGTTTTTAAGCGGCGAGCAGTACTTC. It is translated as CATSRFLSGEQYF.

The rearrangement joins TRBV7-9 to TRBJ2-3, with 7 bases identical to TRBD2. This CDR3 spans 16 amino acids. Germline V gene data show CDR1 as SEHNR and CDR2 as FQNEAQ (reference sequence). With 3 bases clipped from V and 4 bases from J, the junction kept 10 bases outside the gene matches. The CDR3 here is CASSFPSAGASDTQYF. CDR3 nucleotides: TGTGCCAGCAGCTTCCCTAGCGCGGGAGCTTCAGATACGCAGTATTTT.